The sequence of this T cell receptor (beta chain) was determined in a study of CD8 T cells in Susac syndrome. Sequencing targeted TCR beta in blood CD8+ and CD4+ T cells. As judged by recently defined diagnostic criteria, patients with Susac syndrome had definite or probable disease. TEMRA cells were enriched by FACS, while CD8+ and CD4+ T cells were obtained through a negative isolation that was performed magnetically. Reverse transcription of about 0.5 to 1 ug RNA was carried out with random hexamers. TCRdb re-analysed the immunoSEQ multiplex PCR reads in MiXCR, keeping a single row per CDR3 protein. The table includes some 200,000 distinct CDR3 sequences, approximately 96% detected once. V lost 0 bases and J lost 6, with 17 bases in between. The germline V gene encodes CDR1 MNHEY and CDR2 SVGAGI. This CDR3 has 16 amino acids. The count of this clonotype is one.

The chain combines TRBV6-5 with TRBJ2-5, with a weak D call TRBD2 (7 bases). The sample taken for sequencing was CD4+ T cells from PBMCs. This receptor was obtained from a human donor with Susac syndrome. The CDR3 reads CASSYSGGGFVKTQYF. DNA for the CDR3: TGTGCCAGCAGTTACTCGGGCGGGGGCTTCGTAAAGACCCAGTACTTC.